This TCR beta chain was obtained from a study of T-cell reconstitution after alpha-beta-depleted transplantation in children. Library preparation (for TCRbeta) was performed with unique molecular identifiers. TCRdb ran MiXCR on the PCR reads and lists one entry per CDR3 protein. The table has about 540,000 distinct CDR3 sequences, around 19% seen once. The CDR3 covers 14 residues. Per the germline V gene, CDR1 is MNHEY and CDR2 is SMNVEV (reference sequence). The V and J ends lost 3 bases and 5 bases respectively, with 11 bases between them. This chain uses TRBV27 with TRBJ1-5, with D maybe TRBD1 (5 bases). The starting material was PBMCs from the stem cell graft donor, obtained from the stem cell graft. The sequence was collected from a human donor who donated a stem cell graft to a child with acute lymphoblastic leukemia. The CDR3 reads CASSLVGADQPQHF. CDR3 bases: TGTGCCAGCAGTTTGGTCGGGGCGGATCAGCCCCAGCATTTT.